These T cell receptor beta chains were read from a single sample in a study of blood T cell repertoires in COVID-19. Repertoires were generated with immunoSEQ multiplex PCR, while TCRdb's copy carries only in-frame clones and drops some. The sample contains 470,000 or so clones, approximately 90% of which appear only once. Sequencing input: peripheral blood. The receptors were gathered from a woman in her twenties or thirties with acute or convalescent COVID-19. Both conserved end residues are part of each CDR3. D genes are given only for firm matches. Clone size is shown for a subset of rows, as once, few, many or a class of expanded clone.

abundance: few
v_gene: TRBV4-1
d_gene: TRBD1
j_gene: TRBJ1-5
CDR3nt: TGCGCCAGCAGCCAGGAACAGGGGAGGAGGCAGCCCCAGCATTTT
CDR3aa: CASSQEQGRRQPQHF

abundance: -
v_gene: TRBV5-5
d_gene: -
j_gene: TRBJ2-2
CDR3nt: TGTGCCAGCAGCAGTAGTGAAACCGGGGAGCTGTTTTTT
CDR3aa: CASSSSETGELFF

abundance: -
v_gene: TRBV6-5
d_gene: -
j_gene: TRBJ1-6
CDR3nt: TGTGCCAGCAGTTATGTTGGGCCGGATTCACCCCTCCACTTT
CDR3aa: CASSYVGPDSPLHF

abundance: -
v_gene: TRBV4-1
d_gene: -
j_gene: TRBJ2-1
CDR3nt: TGCGCCAGCAGCCAAGGGGGCAGGGATTCCTACAATGAGCAGTTCTTC
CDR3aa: CASSQGGRDSYNEQFF

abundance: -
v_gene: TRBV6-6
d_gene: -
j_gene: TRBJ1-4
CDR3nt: TGTGCCAGCACCAAACAGGGTGCTAATGAAAAACTGTTTTTT
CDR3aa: CASTKQGANEKLFF

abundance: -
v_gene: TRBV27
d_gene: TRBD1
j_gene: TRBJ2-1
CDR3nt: TGTGCCAGCAGCCCGGGACAGGGTAACTACAATGAGCAGTTCTTC
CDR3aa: CASSPGQGNYNEQFF

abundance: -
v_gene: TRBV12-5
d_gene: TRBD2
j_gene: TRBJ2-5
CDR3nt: TGTGCTAGTGGTAATAGCGGGGGGGCCGAAGAGACCCAGTACTTC
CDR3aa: CASGNSGGAEETQYF

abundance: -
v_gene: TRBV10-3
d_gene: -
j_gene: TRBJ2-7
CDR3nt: TGTGCCATCAGTGACAGGGCAGCCTACGAGCAGTACTTC
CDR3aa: CAISDRAAYEQYF

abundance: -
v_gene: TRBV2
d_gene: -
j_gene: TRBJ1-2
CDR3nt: TGTGCCAGCAGGACAGGTGGGGGCTACACCTTC
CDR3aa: CASRTGGGYTF

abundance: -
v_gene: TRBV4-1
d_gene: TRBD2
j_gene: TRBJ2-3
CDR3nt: TGCGCCAGCAGCGTGCGACTAGCTGGCACAGATACGCAGTATTTT
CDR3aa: CASSVRLAGTDTQYF

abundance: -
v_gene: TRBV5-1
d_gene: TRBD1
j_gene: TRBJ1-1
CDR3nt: TGCGCCAGCAGCTTGATTGCGATCTGGGACAGCGTTATGAACACTGAAGCTTTCTTT
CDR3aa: CASSLIAIWDSVMNTEAFF

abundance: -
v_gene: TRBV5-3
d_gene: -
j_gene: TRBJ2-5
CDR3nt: TGTGCCAGAAGCTTGGGATCCGGGGAAGAGACCCAGTACTTC
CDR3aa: CARSLGSGEETQYF

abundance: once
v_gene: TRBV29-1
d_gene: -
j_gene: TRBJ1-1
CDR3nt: TGCAGCGTCCTTGACCCGGGGACTGAAGCTTTCTTT
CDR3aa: CSVLDPGTEAFF